The 30 T cell receptor beta chains listed next were all sequenced from one sample in a study of cytomegalovirus exposure and HLA in healthy donors. PCR was performed using 60 Vbeta and 13 Jbeta primers. Repertoires were generated with immunoSEQ multiplex PCR, while TCRdb's copy carries only in-frame clones and drops some. The table has about 190,000 clones, around 87% seen once. The sample was PBMCs. These receptors were taken from a young man in good health and CMV-seronegative.

The rearrangement joins TRBV7-2 to TRBJ2-5; weak D call: TRBD1 (5 bases). The CDR3 runs to 13 residues. The germline V and J ends were trimmed by 5 bases and 3 bases, with 10 bases remaining between them. Germline-derived CDR1 and CDR2 are SGHTA and FQGNSA. This chain's CDR3 is CASSPDRKETQYF. The CDR3 coding sequence is TGTGCCAGCAGCCCTGACAGAAAAGAGACCCAGTACTTC.

The rearrangement joins TRBV29-1 to TRBJ2-1, with TRBD2 as a possible D gene (6 bases). CDR1 SQVTM and CDR2 ANQGSEA come from the germline V gene. The CDR3 has 11 residues. The V end lost 7 bases, the J end lost 5 bases, and 9 bases lay between the germline ends. Written as DNA, the CDR3 is TGCAGCGGGGGACTCAACAATGAGCAGTTCTTC. Its protein is CSGGLNNEQFF.

The V call is TRBV11-1, the J call TRBJ2-7; TRBD1 matches at 7 bases. The V segment lost 1 base and the J segment 3 bases; nucleotides outside the gene matches: 15. Germline V CDR1 and CDR2: SGHAT, FQDESV (reference sequence). The CDR3 totals 18 residues. This CDR3 is CASSLEGPTGLALYEQYF. The CDR3 DNA reads TGTGCCAGCAGCTTAGAGGGCCCGACAGGGTTAGCTCTCTACGAGCAGTACTTC.

The chain uses TRBV11-3 and TRBJ1-1; D gene uncertain. The CDR3 runs 12 residues. Germline values: CDR1 SGHNT, CDR2 YENEEA. Trimming removed 3 bases at V and 5 bases at J, with 7 bases between. CDR3 loop: CASSFRGTEAFF. The DNA for the CDR3 is TGTGCCAGCAGCTTCCGCGGGACTGAAGCTTTCTTT.

The V gene is TRBV19, the J gene TRBJ1-6; perhaps TRBD1 as D (6 bases). CDR1 and CDR2 from the germline V gene are LNHDA and SQIVND (reference sequence). The CDR3 sequence is 15 residues long. Trimming stripped 7 bases from V and 7 bases from J, with 17 bases between. The CDR3 region is CASTSAGAQNSPLHF. CDR3 DNA sequence: TGTGCCAGTACCTCAGCGGGGGCGCAGAATTCACCCCTCCACTTT.

The V gene is TRBV6-5, the J gene TRBJ2-7; D is possibly TRBD2 (6 bases). Deletions cut 6 bases from V and 3 bases from J, with 12 bases between. The CDR3 is 13 residues long. Germline V lookup: CDR1 MNHEY, CDR2 SVGAGI. CDR3 sequence (DNA): TGTGCCAGCAGGGAGGGCGTTATCTACGAGCAGTACTTC. Its translation: CASREGVIYEQYF.

In its sample, this clone was seen once. V is TRBV7-9 and J is TRBJ2-5, with 8 nucleotides matching TRBD2. Germline CDR1 and CDR2: SEHNR and FQNEAQ (reference sequence). The trim removed 8 bases at V and 3 bases at J, leaving 17 bases unmatched. This CDR3 comprises 17 residues. CDR3 amino acids: CASCRGLVNVGEETQYF. CDR3 DNA sequence: TGTGCCAGCTGCCGGGGACTAGTCAACGTTGGAGAAGAGACCCAGTACTTC.

As to this clone: The germline gene is not matched at one end of the junction; a read error may be the cause. The chain is built from TRBV30 and TRBJ2-4, with D possibly being TRBD1 (6 bases). The CDR3 totals 14 residues. Germline loops: CDR1 GTSNPN, CDR2 SVGIG (reference sequence). The CDR3 nucleotides are TGTGCCTGGAGTGTCTCAATAGGGGGAAACAGTCAGTACTTC. It yields the protein CAWSVSIGGNSQYF.

This chain joins TRBV6-6 and TRBJ2-1; D is unclear. This CDR3 contains 14 residues. CDR1 MNHNY and CDR2 SVGAGI come from the germline V gene (reference sequence). V lost 3 bases and J lost 4, with 10 bases in between. CDR3 residues: CASSYGSPYNEQFF. The CDR3 DNA is TGTGCCAGCAGTTATGGTAGCCCATACAATGAGCAGTTCTTC.

V gene TRBV9 combines with J gene TRBJ1-5; D not resolved. The V gene's germline CDR1 is SGDLS and CDR2 YYNGEE. The V gene lost 0 bases and the J gene lost 4 bases, with 14 bases spanning the gap. The CDR3 runs to 16 residues. CDR3 amino acids: CASSVGGGSSNQPQHF. In DNA form, the CDR3 reads TGTGCCAGCAGCGTAGGGGGAGGGTCGAGTAATCAGCCCCAGCATTTT.

This chain links TRBV6-6 with TRBJ1-2; TRBD1 might be the D (5 bases). The germline V gene has CDR1 MNHNY and CDR2 SVGAGI (reference sequence). V dropped 2 bases and J dropped 7 bases, with 14 bases sitting between them. This CDR3 region has 14 residues. CDR3 protein: CASSYGGTRFGYTF. As DNA, the CDR3 is TGTGCCAGCAGTTACGGCGGGACGCGGTTTGGCTACACCTTC.

This clone occurred a few times. The chain is built from TRBV6-1 and TRBJ2-5; 8 nucleotides line up with TRBD1. V lost 8 bases to trimming and J lost 5 bases; unmatched junction nucleotides: 13. The CDR3 covers 15 residues. Germline loops: CDR1 MNHNS, CDR2 SASEGT. The CDR3 bases are TGTGCCAGCCTAGAGGACAGGGAAAAAGTCGAGACCCAGTACTTC. Translated, it gives CASLEDREKVETQYF.

The V call is TRBV5-1, the J call TRBJ2-7; D not resolved. The germline V gene has CDR1 SGHRS and CDR2 YFSETQ. V was trimmed by 0 bases and J by 0 bases, leaving 13 bases between them. This CDR3 spans 16 amino acids. The CDR3 region is CASSLGVRFYSYEQYF. CDR3 in DNA: TGCGCCAGCAGCTTGGGAGTCAGGTTTTACTCCTACGAGCAGTACTTC. Variable domain in full (rest from reference TRBV5-1 and TRBJ2-7): KAGVTQTPRYLIKTRGQQVTLSCSPISGHRSVSWYQQTPGQGLQFLFEYFSETQRNKGNFPGRFSGRQFSNSRSEMNVSTLELGDSALYLCASSLGVRFYSYEQYFGPGTRLTVT.

This clone was counted between two and nine times. The chain couples TRBV27 to TRBJ1-2, with D perhaps TRBD1 (6 bases). Trimming stripped 3 bases from V and 8 bases from J, with 16 bases between. This CDR3 region has 14 residues. Germline V CDR1 and CDR2: MNHEY, SMNVEV (reference sequence). CDR3 sequence (DNA): TGTGCCAGCAGTTTCGGGGGGGGCTCTGGGGGCTACACCTTC. This sequence encodes CASSFGGGSGGYTF.

This chain joins TRBV19 and TRBJ2-7, with 13 bases that match TRBD2. Germline V gene sequence: CDR1 LNHDA, CDR2 SQIVND (reference sequence). CDR3 length equals 17 residues. Trimming cost V 5 bases and J 0 bases; bases outside gene matches: 7. The CDR3 coding sequence is TGTGCCAGTAGTCTCGGACTAGCGGGGGATACCTCCTACGAGCAGTACTTC. Translating gives CASSLGLAGDTSYEQYF. The full variable domain, in which reference TRBV19 and TRBJ2-7 provide the parts outside the CDR3, is DGGITQSPKYLFRKEGQNVTLSCEQNLNHDAMYWYRQDPGQGLRLIYYSQIVNDFQKGDIAEGYSVSREKKESFPLTVTSAQKNPTAFYLCASSLGLAGDTSYEQYFGPGTRLTVT.

V and J are TRBV21-1 and TRBJ2-4; the table's D gene call, TRBD2, was not cross checked with the DNA. TRBV21-1 is a pseudogene. The CDR3 has 20 residues. The CDR3 sequence is CASSNPAASGRAGLWNIQYF. CDR3 bases: TGTGCCAGCAGCAATCCGGCCGCTAGCGGGAGGGCTGGCTTGTGGAACATTCAGTACTTC.

Worth noting for this clone: The junction differs from germline at one of its ends, possibly a read error. The genes are TRBV6-1 and TRBJ2-4; TRBD1 might be the D (6 bases). This CDR3 is 18 amino acids long. Germline V gene data show CDR1 as MNHNS and CDR2 as SASEGT. CDR3 region: CASSEAQVDRRAKSIQYF. For the CDR3, the DNA is TGTGCCAGCAGTGAAGCGCAGGTTGACAGGCGGGCCAAAAGCATTCAGTACTTC.

On this clone itself: No conserved phenylalanine or tryptophan ends this CDR3, so it is likely a read error. Because the CDR3's place on the DNA is in doubt, the DNA is left out and the CDR3 is given as listed by TCRdb. The chain joins TRBV4-3 to TRBJ2-3; TRBD1, the D gene given by the table, was not confirmed from the DNA. The CDR3 adds up to 9 amino acids, both ends counted. Germline-derived CDR1 and CDR2 are LGHNA and YSLEER. The CDR3 loop is CASSNTGEV.

The chain uses TRBV10-1 and TRBJ2-5; D is undetermined. With the DNA end fitting TRBJ2-7 better, the J assignment may be wrong. This CDR3 has 14 amino acids. Germline V gene lookup returns CDR1 WNHNN and CDR2 SYGVQD (reference sequence). CDR3 coding DNA: TGCGCCAGCAGTGAGTCGGGCCGAGCCTACGAGCAGTACTTC. It is translated as CASSESGRAYEQYF.

The J gene is TRBJ2-2, the V gene TRBV28, with D hard to call. The CDR3 consists of 12 residues. V was pared by 2 bases and J by 4 bases, with 2 bases between. Looked up from germline, CDR1 is MDHEN and CDR2 is SYDVKM. The CDR3 region is CASSLLTGELFF. In nucleotides, the CDR3 is TGTGCCAGCAGTTTACTCACCGGGGAGCTGTTTTTT.

CDR3 residues: CASGTAGSHTEAFF. CDR3 in DNA: TGTGCTAGTGGAACCGCCGGGTCTCACACTGAAGCTTTCTTT. The gene calls are TRBV12-5 and TRBJ1-1; D call uncertain. From germline, CDR1 is LGHNT and CDR2 FRNRAP. The CDR3 sequence is 14 residues long. V was clipped by 6 bases and J by 3 bases, with 14 bases between them.

The chain recombines TRBV10-2 with TRBJ2-3; the match to TRBD2 covers 7 bases. Germline CDR1 and CDR2: WSHSY and SAAADI. This CDR3 is 13 amino acids long. V gave up 4 bases and J gave up 8 bases; unmatched junction bases: 6. CDR3 sequence (DNA): TGCGCCAGCAGTGGGGGGGGAGGTGGTACGCAGTATTTT. Translated: CASSGGGGGTQYF.

The J gene is TRBJ2-5, the V gene TRBV25-1, with a possible D match to TRBD1 (6 bases). The V end was cut by 1 base, the J end by 3 bases, with 15 bases between. The CDR3 loop spans 16 amino acids. The V gene's germline CDR1 is MGHDK and CDR2 SYGVNS. The CDR3 DNA reads TGTGCCAGCAGTGAATTCCTGTTAAGGGGGAAAGAGACCCAGTACTTC. It is translated as CASSEFLLRGKETQYF.

The gene calls are TRBV28 and TRBJ2-3; no definite D call. The CDR3 sequence is 12 residues long. Trimming took off 8 bases at V and 5 bases at J, with 11 bases between the two ends. Germline lookup yields CDR1 MDHEN and CDR2 SYDVKM. The CDR3 DNA reads TGTGCCAGCGGGCCAGTGAGAGATACGCAGTATTTT. It codes for CASGPVRDTQYF.

This clone was counted a few times. The chain carries TRBV6-5 and TRBJ2-3; D remains ambiguous. Trimming pared 5 bases from V and 3 bases from J, leaving 6 bases between. The CDR3 has 12 residues. CDR1 MNHEY and CDR2 SVGAGI come from the germline V gene. In DNA form, the CDR3 reads TGTGCCAGCAGTGGGCTAACAGATACGCAGTATTTT. Protein sequence: CASSGLTDTQYF.

The V gene is TRBV4-2, the J gene TRBJ2-1; 8 bases are shared with TRBD2. Germline V gene sequence: CDR1 LGHNA, CDR2 YNFKEQ. The ends lost 3 bases at V and 4 bases at J; junction bases unmatched: 5. This CDR3 region has 15 residues. The CDR3: CASSHPGGRYNEQFF. CDR3 coding DNA: TGTGCCAGCAGCCACCCGGGGGGGCGATACAATGAGCAGTTCTTC.

V and J are TRBV5-1 and TRBJ2-7; the match to TRBD2 covers 10 bases. With 0 bases clipped from V and 2 bases from J, the junction kept 5 bases outside the gene matches. The CDR3 consists of 16 residues. Germline CDR1 SGHRS, CDR2 YFSETQ. The CDR3 DNA sequence: TGCGCCAGCAGCTTGGCCGGGACTAGCGTTGCCTACGAGCAGTACTTC. This translates into CASSLAGTSVAYEQYF.

This clone was found a few times. The gene calls are TRBV19 and TRBJ2-7, with TRBD1 matching 8 bases. CDR3 length equals 15 residues. V lost 4 bases, J lost 3 bases, and 8 bases stayed unmatched. Germline-derived CDR1 and CDR2 are LNHDA and SQIVND (reference sequence). Here the CDR3 DNA reads TGTGCCAGTAGTACCCGGACAGGGATGAACTACGAGCAGTACTTC. It specifies CASSTRTGMNYEQYF.

In this sample, this clone turned up a few times. The chain employs TRBV25-1 and TRBJ2-2; TRBD2 might be the D (5 bases). CDR1 is MGHDK, CDR2 SYGVNS, per germline. This CDR3 is built from 15 residues. V gave up 2 bases and J gave up 4 bases, with 11 bases separating them. The CDR3 protein is CASSEIRGFTGELFF. CDR3 in DNA: TGTGCCAGCAGTGAAATACGGGGTTTCACCGGGGAGCTGTTTTTT.

V usage is TRBV14 and J usage is TRBJ1-2; D might be TRBD1 (6 bases). The CDR3 totals 13 residues. CDR1 and CDR2 (germline): SGHDN, FVKESK. The V gene lost 11 bases and the J gene lost 4 bases, with 17 bases spanning the gap. The DNA of the CDR3 is TGTGCCGGCCGCCGTGGGGGCACCTATGGCTACACCTTC. Residues: CAGRRGGTYGYTF.